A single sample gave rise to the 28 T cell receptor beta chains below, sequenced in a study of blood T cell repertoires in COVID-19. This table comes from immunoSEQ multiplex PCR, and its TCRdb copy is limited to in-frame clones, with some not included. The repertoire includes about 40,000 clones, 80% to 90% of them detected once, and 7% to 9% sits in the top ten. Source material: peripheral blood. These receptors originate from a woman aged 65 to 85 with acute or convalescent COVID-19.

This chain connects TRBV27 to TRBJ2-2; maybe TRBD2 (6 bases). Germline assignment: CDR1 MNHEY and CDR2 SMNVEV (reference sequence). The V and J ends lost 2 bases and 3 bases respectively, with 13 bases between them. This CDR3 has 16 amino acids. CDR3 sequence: CASSLGRGLDTGELFF. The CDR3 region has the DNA TGTGCCAGCAGTTTAGGGCGGGGCCTCGACACCGGGGAGCTGTTTTTT.

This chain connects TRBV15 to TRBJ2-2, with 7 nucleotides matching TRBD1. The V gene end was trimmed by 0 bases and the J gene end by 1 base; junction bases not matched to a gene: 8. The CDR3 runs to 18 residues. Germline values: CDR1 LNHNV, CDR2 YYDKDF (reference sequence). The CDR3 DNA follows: TGTGCCACCAGCAGAGACCTCGTGAGGACAGGGAACACCGGGGAGCTGTTTTTT. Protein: CATSRDLVRTGNTGELFF.

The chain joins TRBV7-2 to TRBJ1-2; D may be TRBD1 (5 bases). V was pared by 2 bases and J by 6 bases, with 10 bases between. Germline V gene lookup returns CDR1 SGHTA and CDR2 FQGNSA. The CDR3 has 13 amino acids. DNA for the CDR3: TGTGCCAGCAGCTTACCAGGGAAGGATGGCTACACCTTC. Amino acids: CASSLPGKDGYTF.

The CDR3 reads CASSYAGTGELFF. The CDR3 DNA is TGTGCCAGCAGTTACGCGGGGACCGGGGAGCTGTTTTTT. This chain uses TRBV28 with TRBJ2-2; TRBD2 is a possible D gene (6 bases). The CDR3 runs 13 residues. Between the trimmed V and J ends, which lost 4 bases and 5 bases, there was a span of 8 bases. Germline V gene data show CDR1 as MDHEN and CDR2 as SYDVKM.

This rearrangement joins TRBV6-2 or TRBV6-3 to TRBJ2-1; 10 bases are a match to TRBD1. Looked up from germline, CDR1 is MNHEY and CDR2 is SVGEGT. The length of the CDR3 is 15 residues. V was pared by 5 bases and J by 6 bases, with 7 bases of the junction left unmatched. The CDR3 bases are TGTGCCAGCAGTCGGGGACAGGGGAAGGTCAATGAGCAGTTCTTC. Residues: CASSRGQGKVNEQFF.

CDR3 sequence reads: CASSQEWGLANTGELFF. The DNA of the CDR3 is TGTGCCAGCAGCCAAGAATGGGGACTAGCGAACACCGGGGAGCTGTTTTTT. The chain joins TRBV4-2 to TRBJ2-2; the match to TRBD2 covers 8 bases. The CDR3 is 17 residues long. The junction had 3 bases not matched to a gene; V was cut back by 0 bases and J by 0 bases. Germline CDR1 is LGHNA and CDR2 is YNFKEQ.

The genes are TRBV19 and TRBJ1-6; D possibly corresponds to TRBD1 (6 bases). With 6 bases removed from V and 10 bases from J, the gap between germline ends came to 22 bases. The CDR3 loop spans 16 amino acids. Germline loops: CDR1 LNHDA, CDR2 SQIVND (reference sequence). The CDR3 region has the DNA TGTGCCAGTAGCGAACGTCAAACAGGGAGCACATCACCCCTCCACTTT. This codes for CASSERQTGSTSPLHF.

The CDR3 bases are TGTGCCAGTCAGGGTGTTACCGGGGAGCTGTTTTTT. It is translated as CASQGVTGELFF. The chain carries TRBV19 and TRBJ2-2; TRBD1 might be the D (5 bases). V shed 8 bases and J shed 5 bases, with 9 bases lying between them. Germline CDR1 reads LNHDA; CDR2 reads SQIVND (reference sequence). The CDR3 extends over 12 amino acids.

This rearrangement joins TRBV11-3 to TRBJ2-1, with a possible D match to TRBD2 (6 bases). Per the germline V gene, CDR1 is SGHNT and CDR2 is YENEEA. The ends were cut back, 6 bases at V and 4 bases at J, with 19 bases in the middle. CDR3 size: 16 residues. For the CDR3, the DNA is TGTGCCAGCAGGCCCACCGGGACTGCTCCTTACAATGAGCAGTTCTTC. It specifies CASRPTGTAPYNEQFF.

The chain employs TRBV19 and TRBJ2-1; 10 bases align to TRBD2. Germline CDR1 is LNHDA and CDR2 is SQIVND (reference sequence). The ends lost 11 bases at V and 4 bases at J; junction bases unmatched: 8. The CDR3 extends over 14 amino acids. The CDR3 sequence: CAVQAGGLYNEQFF. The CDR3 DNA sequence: TGTGCCGTCCAAGCGGGAGGGCTGTACAATGAGCAGTTCTTC.

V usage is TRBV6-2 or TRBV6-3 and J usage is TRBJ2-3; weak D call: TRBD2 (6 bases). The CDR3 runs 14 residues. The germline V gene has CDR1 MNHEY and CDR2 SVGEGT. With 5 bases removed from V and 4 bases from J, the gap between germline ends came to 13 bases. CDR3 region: CASSPGQRADTQYF. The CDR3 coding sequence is TGTGCCAGCAGTCCCGGGCAGCGGGCAGATACGCAGTATTTT.

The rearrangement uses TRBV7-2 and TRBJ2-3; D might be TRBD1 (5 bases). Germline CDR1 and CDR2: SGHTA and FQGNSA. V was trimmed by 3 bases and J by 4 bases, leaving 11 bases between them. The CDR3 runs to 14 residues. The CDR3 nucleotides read TGTGCCAGCAGCTTTAAGCCAGGGCCAGATACGCAGTATTTT. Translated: CASSFKPGPDTQYF.

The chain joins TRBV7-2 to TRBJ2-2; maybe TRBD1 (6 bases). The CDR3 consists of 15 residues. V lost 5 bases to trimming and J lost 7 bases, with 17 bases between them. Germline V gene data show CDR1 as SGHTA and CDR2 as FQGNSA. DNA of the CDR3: TGTGCCAGCAGCCCAGCCCAGGGGTGGTACGGGGAGCTGTTTTTT. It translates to CASSPAQGWYGELFF.

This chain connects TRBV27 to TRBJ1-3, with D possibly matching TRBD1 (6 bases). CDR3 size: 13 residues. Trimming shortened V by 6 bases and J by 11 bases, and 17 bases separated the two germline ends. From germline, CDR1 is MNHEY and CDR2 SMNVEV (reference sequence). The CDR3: CASRSPDRAAIYF. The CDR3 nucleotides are TGTGCCAGCAGGTCCCCGGACAGAGCGGCCATATATTTT.

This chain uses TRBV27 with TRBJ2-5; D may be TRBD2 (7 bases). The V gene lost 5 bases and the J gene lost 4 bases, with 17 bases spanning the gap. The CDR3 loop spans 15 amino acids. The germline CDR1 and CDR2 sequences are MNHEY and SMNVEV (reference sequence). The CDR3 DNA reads TGTGCCAGCAGTGAGGGGGGCGGGAGACGAGAGACCCAGTACTTC. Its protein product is CASSEGGGRRETQYF.

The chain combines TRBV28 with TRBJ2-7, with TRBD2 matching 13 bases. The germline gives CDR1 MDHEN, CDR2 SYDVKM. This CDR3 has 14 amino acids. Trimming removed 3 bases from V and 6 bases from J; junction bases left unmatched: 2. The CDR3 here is CASSLTSGRFEQYV. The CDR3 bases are TGTGCCAGCAGTTTGACTAGCGGGAGGTTCGAGCAGTACGTC.

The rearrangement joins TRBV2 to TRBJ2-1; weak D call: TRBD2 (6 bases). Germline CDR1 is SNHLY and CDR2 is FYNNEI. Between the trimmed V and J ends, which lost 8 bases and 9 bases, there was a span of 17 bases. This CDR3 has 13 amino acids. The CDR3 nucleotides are TGTGCCAGCGAGGGTCGCGACGGGGGTGAGCAGTTCTTC. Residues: CASEGRDGGEQFF. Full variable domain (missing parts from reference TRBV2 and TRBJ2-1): EPEVTQTPSHQVTQMGQEVILRCVPISNHLYFYWYRQILGQKVEFLVSFYNNEISEKSEIFDDQFSVERPDGSNFTLKIRSTKLEDSAMYFCASEGRDGGEQFFGPGTRLTVL.

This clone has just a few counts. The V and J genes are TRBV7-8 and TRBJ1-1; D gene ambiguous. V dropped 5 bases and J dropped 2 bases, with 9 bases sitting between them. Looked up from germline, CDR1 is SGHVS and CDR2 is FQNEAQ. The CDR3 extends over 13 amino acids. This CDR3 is CASSLQSNTEAFF. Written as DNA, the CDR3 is TGTGCCAGCAGCCTGCAGTCAAACACTGAAGCTTTCTTT.

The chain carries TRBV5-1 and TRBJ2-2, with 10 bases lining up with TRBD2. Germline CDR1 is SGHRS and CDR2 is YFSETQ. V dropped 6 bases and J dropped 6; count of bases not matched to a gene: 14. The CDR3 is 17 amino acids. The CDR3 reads CASTPHRGTSDAGELFF. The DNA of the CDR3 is TGCGCCAGCACGCCTCATCGGGGGACTAGCGATGCCGGGGAGCTGTTTTTT.

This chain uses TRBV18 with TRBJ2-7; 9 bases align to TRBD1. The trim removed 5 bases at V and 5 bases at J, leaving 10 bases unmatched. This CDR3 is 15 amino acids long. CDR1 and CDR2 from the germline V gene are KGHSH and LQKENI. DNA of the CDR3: TGTGCCAGCTCAGCTTTTCCCGGGACAGGGAACGAGCAGTACGTC. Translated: CASSAFPGTGNEQYV.

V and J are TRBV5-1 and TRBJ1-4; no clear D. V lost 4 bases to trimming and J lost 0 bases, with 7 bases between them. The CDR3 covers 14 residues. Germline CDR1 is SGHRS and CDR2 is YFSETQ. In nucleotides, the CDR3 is TGCGCCAGCAGCACCAGTGCAACTAATGAAAAACTGTTTTTT. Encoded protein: CASSTSATNEKLFF.

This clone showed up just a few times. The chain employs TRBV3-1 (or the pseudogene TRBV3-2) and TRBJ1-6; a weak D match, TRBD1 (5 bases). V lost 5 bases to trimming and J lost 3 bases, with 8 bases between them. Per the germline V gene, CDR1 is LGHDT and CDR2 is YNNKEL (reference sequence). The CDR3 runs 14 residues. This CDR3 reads CASSIQDYNSPLHF. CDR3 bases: TGTGCCAGCAGCATACAGGACTATAATTCACCCCTCCACTTT.

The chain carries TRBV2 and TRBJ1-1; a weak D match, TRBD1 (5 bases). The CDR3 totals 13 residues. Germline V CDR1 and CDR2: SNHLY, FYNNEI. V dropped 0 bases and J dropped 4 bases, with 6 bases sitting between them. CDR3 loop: CASSEAGGTEAFF. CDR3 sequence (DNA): TGTGCCAGCAGTGAAGCGGGGGGCACTGAAGCTTTCTTT. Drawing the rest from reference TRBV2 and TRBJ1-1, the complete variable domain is EPEVTQTPSHQVTQMGQEVILRCVPISNHLYFYWYRQILGQKVEFLVSFYNNEISEKSEIFDDQFSVERPDGSNFTLKIRSTKLEDSAMYFCASSEAGGTEAFFGQGTRLTVV.

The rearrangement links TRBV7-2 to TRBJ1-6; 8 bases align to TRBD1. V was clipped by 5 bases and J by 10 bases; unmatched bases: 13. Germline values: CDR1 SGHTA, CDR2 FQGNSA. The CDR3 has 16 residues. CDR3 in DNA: TGTGCCAGCAGCATAGGCCCCGGACAGGGATCCTCACCCCTCCACTTT. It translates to CASSIGPGQGSSPLHF.

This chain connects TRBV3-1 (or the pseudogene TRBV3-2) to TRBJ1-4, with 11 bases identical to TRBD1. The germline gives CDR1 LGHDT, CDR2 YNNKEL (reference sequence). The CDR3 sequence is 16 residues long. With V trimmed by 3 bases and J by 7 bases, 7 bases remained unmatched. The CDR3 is CASSQLGQGGGEKLFF. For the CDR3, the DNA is TGTGCCAGCAGCCAGCTGGGACAGGGGGGAGGTGAAAAACTGTTTTTT.

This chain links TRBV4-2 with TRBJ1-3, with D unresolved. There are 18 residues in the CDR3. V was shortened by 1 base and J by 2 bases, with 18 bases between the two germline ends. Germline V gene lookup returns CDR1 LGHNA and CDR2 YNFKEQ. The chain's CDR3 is CASSQGNSKRDPGNTIYF. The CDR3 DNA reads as TGTGCCAGCAGCCAAGGAAATTCTAAGAGGGATCCTGGAAACACCATATATTTT.

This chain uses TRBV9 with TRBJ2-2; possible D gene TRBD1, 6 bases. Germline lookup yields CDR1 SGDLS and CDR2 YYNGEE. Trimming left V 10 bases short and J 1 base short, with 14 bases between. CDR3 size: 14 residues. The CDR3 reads CASESRGNTGELFF. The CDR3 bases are TGTGCCTCAGAATCCAGGGGGAACACCGGGGAGCTGTTTTTT. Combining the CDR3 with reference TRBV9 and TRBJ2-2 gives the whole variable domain DSGVTQTPKHLITATGQRVTLRCSPRSGDLSVYWYQQSLDQGLQFLIQYYNGEERAKGNILERFSAQQFPDLHSELNLSSLELGDSALYFCASESRGNTGELFFGEGSRLTVL.

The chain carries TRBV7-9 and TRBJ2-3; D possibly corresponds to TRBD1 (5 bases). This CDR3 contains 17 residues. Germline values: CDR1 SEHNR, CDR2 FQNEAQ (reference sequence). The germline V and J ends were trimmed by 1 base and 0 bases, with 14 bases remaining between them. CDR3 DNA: TGTGCCAGCAGCTTAGGAATGTGGGGCGGAAGCACAGATACGCAGTATTTT. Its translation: CASSLGMWGGSTDTQYF. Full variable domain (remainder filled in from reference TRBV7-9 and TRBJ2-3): DTGVSQNPRHKITKRGQNVTFRCDPISEHNRLYWYRQTLGQGPEFLTYFQNEAQLEKSRLLSDRFSAERPKGSFSTLEIQRTEQGDSAMYLCASSLGMWGGSTDTQYFGPGTRLTVL.